This note documents a single TCR beta chain sequence. Its specificity is unknown. Germline assignment: CDR1 MNHEY and CDR2 SMNVEV (reference sequence). V was pared by 6 bases and J by 5 bases, with 15 bases of the junction left unmatched. The CDR3 is made up of 19 amino acids. The sample originates from a study of cytomegalovirus exposure and HLA in healthy donors. Study-level findings and limits: Information on immune exposure was restricted to one variable (CMV serostatus).

PCR used 60 Vbeta primers and 13 Jbeta primers. Measured with immunoSEQ multiplex PCR; TCRdb has only the in-frame clones, and not every one. The data contain about 150,000 clones, more than 70% of them singletons. The gene calls are TRBV27 and TRBJ2-2; 13 bases fit TRBD2. This receptor was taken from a woman aged 40-49 years in good health and CMV-seropositive. Sequenced material: PBMCs. The DNA of the CDR3 is TGTGCCAGCAGCAAATGGGGACTAGCGGGACATGGAGGGACCGGGGAGCTGTTTTTT. As protein: CASSKWGLAGHGGTGELFF.